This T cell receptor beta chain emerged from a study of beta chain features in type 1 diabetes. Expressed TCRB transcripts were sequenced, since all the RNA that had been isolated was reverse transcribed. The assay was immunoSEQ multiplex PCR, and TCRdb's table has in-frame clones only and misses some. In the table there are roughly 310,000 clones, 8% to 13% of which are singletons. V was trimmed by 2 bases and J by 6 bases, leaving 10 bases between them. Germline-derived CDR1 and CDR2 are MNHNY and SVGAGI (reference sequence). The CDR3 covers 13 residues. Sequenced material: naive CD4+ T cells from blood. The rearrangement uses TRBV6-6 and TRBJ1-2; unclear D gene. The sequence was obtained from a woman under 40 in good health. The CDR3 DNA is TGTGCCAGCAGTTACGAGGCAGCAGATGGCTACACCTTC. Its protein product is CASSYEAADGYTF.